This T cell receptor (beta chain) was found in a study of regulatory T cells in long-lasting Graves disease. The time point here: persistent/refractory GD, antithyroid drugs over 5 years with positive TRAb. Researchers made the TCR library from RNA that was extracted from PBMCs. Peripheral blood, about 8.8 milliliters of it, was drawn into EDTA tubes. Arm-PCR of CDR3 regions and iRepertoire HTBI primers were the basis on which TCR beta libraries were built. TCRdb redid the calling of the multiplex PCR reads with MiXCR, one entry per CDR3 protein. The sample has roughly 430,000 distinct CDR3 sequences; 21% are singletons. Regarding the study as a whole: Persistent patients had more shared public clonotypes (about 2,800) than new patients (roughly 900). Persistent disease was associated with favored TRBV28 usage and with favored use of TRBJ1-2 and TRBJ2-5. Persistent Graves' patients showed less TCR diversity than newly diagnosed ones.

V was pared by 8 bases and J by 10 bases, with 12 bases of the junction left unmatched. The germline V gene has CDR1 SNHLY and CDR2 FYNNEI. This CDR3 region has 15 residues. For this clonotype: Its antigen remains unknown.

This chain connects TRBV2 to TRBJ2-1, with 12 bases aligning to TRBD2. This receptor was identified in a female donor with Graves disease. The sample was peripheral blood mononuclear cells (PBMCs), taken when the disease was refractory, from a patient treated with antithyroid drugs. As DNA, the CDR3 is TGTGCCAGCGGAATAACTAGCGGGAGGTCTCCGGAGCAGTTCTTC. Protein sequence: CASGITSGRSPEQFF.